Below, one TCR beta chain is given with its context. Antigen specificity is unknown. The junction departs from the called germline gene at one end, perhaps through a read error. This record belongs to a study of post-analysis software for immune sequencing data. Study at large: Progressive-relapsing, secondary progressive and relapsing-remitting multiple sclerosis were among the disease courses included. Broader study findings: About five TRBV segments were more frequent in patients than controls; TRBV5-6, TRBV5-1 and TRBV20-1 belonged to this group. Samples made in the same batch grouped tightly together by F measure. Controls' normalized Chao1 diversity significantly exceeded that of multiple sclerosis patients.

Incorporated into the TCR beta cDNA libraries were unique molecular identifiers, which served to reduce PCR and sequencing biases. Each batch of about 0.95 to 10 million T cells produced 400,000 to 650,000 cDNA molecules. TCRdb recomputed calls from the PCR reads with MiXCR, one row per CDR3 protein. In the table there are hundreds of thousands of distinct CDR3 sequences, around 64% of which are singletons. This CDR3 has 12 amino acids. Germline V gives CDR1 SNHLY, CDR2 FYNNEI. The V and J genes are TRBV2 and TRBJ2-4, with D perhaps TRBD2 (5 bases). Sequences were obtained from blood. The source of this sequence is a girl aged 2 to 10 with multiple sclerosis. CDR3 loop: CTSSEGKNIQYF. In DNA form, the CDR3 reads TGTACCAGCAGTGAGGGTAAAAACATTCAGTACTTC.